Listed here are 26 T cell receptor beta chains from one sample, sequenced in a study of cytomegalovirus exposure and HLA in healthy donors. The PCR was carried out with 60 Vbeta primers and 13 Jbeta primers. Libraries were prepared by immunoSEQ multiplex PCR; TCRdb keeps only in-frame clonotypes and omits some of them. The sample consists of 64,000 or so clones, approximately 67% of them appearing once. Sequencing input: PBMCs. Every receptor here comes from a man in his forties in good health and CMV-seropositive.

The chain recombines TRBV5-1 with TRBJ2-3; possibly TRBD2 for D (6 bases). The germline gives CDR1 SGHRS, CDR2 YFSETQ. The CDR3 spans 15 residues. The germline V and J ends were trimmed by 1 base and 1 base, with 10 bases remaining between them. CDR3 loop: CASSLWDSRTDTQYF. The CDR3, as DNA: TGCGCCAGCAGCTTGTGGGACTCCCGCACAGATACGCAGTATTTT. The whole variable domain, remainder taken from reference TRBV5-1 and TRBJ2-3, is KAGVTQTPRYLIKTRGQQVTLSCSPISGHRSVSWYQQTPGQGLQFLFEYFSETQRNKGNFPGRFSGRQFSNSRSEMNVSTLELGDSALYLCASSLWDSRTDTQYFGPGTRLTVL.

The CDR3: CASSLLGQGEAEQYF. The CDR3 bases are TGCGCCAGCAGCTTGCTGGGACAGGGGGAGGCCGAGCAGTACTTC. The V and J genes are TRBV5-1 and TRBJ2-7, with 11 bases aligning to TRBD1. Germline V gene lookup returns CDR1 SGHRS and CDR2 YFSETQ. The CDR3 length is 15 residues. V trimming: 1 base; J trimming: 6 bases; junction bases outside the gene matches: 6.

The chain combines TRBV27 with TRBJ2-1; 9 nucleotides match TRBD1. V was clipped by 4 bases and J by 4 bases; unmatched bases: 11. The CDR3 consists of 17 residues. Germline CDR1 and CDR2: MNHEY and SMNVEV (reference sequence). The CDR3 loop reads CASSSPSTGGAYNEQFF. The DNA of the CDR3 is TGTGCCAGCAGTTCCCCTTCTACAGGGGGCGCGTACAATGAGCAGTTCTTC.

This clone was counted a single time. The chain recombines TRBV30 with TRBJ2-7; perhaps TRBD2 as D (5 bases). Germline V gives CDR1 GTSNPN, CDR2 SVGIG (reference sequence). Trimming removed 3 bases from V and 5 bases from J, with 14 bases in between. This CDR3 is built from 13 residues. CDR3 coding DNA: TGTGCCTGGAGACTGAAGGGAGCTAACGAGCAGTACTTC. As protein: CAWRLKGANEQYF.

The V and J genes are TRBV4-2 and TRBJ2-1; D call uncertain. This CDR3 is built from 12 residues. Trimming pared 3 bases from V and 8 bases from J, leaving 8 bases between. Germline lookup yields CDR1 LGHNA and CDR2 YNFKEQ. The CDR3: CASSHRSDEQFF. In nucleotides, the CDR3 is TGTGCCAGCAGCCATCGGTCCGATGAGCAGTTCTTC.

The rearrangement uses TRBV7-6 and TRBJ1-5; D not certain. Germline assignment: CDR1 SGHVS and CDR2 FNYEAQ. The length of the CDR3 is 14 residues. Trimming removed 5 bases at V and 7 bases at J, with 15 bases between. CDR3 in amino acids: CASSPREGGQPQHF. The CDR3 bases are TGTGCCAGCAGCCCCCGGGAGGGAGGACAGCCCCAGCATTTT.

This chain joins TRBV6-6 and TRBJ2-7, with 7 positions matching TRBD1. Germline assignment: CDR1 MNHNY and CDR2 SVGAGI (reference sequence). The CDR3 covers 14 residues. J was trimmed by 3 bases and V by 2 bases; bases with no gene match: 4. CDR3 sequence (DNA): TGTGCCAGCAGTTACCCGGGACAGCTCTACGAGCAGTACTTC. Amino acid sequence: CASSYPGQLYEQYF.

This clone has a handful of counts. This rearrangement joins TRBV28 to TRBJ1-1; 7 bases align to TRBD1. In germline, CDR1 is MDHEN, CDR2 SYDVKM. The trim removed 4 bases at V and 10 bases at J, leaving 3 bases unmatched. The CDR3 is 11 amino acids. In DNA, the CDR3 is TGTGCCAGCAGTTCACAGGGGAGAGCTTTCTTT. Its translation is CASSSQGRAFF.

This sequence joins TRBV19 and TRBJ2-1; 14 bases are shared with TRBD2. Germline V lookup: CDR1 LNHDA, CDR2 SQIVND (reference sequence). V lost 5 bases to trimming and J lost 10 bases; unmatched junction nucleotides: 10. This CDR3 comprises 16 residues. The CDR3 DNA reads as TGTGCCAGTAGTCCCGCCGGGACTAGCGGGAGCTGGGAGCAGTTCTTC. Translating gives CASSPAGTSGSWEQFF.

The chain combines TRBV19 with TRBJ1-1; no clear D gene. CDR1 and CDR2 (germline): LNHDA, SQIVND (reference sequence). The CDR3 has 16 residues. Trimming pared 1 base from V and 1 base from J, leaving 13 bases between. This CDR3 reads CASSIGAGQANTEAFF. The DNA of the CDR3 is TGTGCCAGTAGTATAGGGGCTGGGCAGGCGAACACTGAAGCTTTCTTT.

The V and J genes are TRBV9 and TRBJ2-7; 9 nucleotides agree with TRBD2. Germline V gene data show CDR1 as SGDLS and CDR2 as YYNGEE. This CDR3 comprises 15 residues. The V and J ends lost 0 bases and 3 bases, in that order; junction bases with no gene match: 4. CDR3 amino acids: CASSVGGRGGYEQYF. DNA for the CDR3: TGTGCCAGCAGCGTAGGGGGGCGGGGGGGCTACGAGCAGTACTTC.

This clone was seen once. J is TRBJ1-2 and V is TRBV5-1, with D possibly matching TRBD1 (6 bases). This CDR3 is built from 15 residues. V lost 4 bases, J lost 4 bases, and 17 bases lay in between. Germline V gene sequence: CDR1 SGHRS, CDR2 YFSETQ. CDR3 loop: CASSPLGGDSYGYTF. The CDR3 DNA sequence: TGCGCCAGCAGCCCACTAGGGGGGGACTCCTATGGCTACACCTTC.

The CDR3: CASSFRSQGGIRAYEQYF. CDR3 DNA sequence: TGTGCCAGCAGCTTTCGGAGCCAGGGGGGTATCAGGGCCTACGAGCAGTACTTC. V and J are TRBV5-6 and TRBJ2-7, with a tentative D call TRBD1 (7 bases). Germline V gene sequence: CDR1 SGHDT, CDR2 YYEEEE. V lost 2 bases and J 2 bases, leaving 23 bases between the germline ends. This CDR3 has 18 amino acids.

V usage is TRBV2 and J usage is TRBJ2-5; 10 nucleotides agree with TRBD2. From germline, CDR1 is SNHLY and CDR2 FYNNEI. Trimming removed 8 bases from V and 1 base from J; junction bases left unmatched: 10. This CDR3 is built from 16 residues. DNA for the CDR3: TGTGCCAGCTTCCGGCTAGCGGGGGCCTCCCAAGAGACCCAGTACTTC. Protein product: CASFRLAGASQETQYF. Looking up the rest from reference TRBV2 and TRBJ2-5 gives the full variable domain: EPEVTQTPSHQVTQMGQEVILRCVPISNHLYFYWYRQILGQKVEFLVSFYNNEISEKSEIFDDQFSVERPDGSNFTLKIRSTKLEDSAMYFCASFRLAGASQETQYFGPGTRLLVL.

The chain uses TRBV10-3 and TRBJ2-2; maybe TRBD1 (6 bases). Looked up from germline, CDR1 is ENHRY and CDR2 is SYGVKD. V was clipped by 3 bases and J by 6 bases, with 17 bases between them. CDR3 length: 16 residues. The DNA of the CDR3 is TGTGCCATCAGTGAAACCGATGGGACAAGGGCCGGGGAGCTGTTTTTT. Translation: CAISETDGTRAGELFF.

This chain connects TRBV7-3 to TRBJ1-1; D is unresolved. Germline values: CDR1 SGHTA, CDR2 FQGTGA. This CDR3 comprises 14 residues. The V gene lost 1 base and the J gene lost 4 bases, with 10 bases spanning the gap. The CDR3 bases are TGTGCCAGCAGCTTAATGTCCCTAAGCACTGAAGCTTTCTTT. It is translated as CASSLMSLSTEAFF.

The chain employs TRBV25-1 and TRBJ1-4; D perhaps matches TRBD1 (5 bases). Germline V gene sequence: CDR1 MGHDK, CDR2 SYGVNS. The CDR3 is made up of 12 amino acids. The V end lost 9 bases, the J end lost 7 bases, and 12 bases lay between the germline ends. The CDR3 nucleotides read TGTGCCAGTGCCCTGGGGGGTGAAAAACTGTTTTTT. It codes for CASALGGEKLFF.

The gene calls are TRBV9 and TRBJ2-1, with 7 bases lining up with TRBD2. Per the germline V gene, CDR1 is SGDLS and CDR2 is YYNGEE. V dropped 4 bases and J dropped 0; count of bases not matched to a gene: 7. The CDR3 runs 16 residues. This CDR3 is CASSPFSGGSYNEQFF. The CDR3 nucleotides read TGTGCCAGCAGCCCATTCTCGGGGGGCTCCTACAATGAGCAGTTCTTC.

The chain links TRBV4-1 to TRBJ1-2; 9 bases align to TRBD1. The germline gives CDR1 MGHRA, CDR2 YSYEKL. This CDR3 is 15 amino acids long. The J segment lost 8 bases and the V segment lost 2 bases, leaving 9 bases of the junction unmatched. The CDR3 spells CASSQWEQGAHGYTF. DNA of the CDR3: TGCGCCAGCAGCCAATGGGAACAGGGGGCTCACGGCTACACCTTC.

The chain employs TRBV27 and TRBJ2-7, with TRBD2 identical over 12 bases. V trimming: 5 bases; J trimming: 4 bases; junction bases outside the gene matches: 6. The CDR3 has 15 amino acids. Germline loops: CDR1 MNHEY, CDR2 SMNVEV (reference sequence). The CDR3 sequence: CASSPRLAGEYEQYF. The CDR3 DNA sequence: TGTGCCAGCAGTCCCAGACTAGCGGGAGAGTACGAGCAGTACTTC.

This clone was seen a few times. CDR3 residues: CASSFGGSGELFF. CDR3 sequence (DNA): TGTGCCAGCAGCTTTGGGGGGTCCGGGGAGCTGTTTTTT. The V and J genes are TRBV7-3 and TRBJ2-2; a weak D match, TRBD2 (6 bases). Trimming pared 3 bases from V and 6 bases from J, leaving 8 bases between. This CDR3 has 13 amino acids. Germline loops: CDR1 SGHTA, CDR2 FQGTGA.

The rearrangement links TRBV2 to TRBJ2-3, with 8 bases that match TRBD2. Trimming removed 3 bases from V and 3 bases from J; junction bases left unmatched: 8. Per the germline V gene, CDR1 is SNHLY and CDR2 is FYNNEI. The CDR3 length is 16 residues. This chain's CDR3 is CASSDGFSGRTDTQYF. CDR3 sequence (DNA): TGTGCCAGCAGTGACGGATTCAGCGGGAGAACAGATACGCAGTATTTT.

The CDR3, as DNA: TGTGCCAGCAGTCGGACAGGGGAGACCTACGAGCAGTACTTC. It translates to CASSRTGETYEQYF. The rearrangement uses TRBV6-5 and TRBJ2-7, with 9 bases fitting TRBD1. The CDR3 has 14 amino acids. The V gene end was trimmed by 5 bases and the J gene end by 2 bases; junction bases not matched to a gene: 4. The germline V gene has CDR1 MNHEY and CDR2 SVGAGI.

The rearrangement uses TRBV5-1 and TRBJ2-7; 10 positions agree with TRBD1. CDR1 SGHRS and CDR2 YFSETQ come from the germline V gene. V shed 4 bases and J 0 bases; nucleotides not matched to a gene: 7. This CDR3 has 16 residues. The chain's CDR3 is CASSPTGQGNSYEQYF. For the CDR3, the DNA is TGCGCCAGCAGCCCGACGGGACAGGGGAACTCCTACGAGCAGTACTTC.

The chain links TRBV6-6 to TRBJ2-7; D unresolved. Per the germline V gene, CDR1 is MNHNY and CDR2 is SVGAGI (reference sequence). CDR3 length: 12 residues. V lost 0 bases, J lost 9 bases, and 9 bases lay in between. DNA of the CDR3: TGTGCCAGCAGTTACTCATTAGCACGGCAGTACTTC. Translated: CASSYSLARQYF.

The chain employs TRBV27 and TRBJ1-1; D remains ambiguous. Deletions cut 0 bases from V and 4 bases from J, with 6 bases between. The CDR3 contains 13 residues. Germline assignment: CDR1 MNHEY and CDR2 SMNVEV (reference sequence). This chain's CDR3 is CASSLSRFTEAFF. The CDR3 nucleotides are TGTGCCAGCAGTTTATCGCGCTTCACTGAAGCTTTCTTT.